This T cell receptor (beta chain) was recorded in a study of OX40 agonist ivuxolimab in advanced cancers. Study summary: With ivuxolimab, an agonistic anti-OX40 (CD134) antibody, patients were treated. Roughly two fifths of patients had received prior checkpoint inhibitor therapy. Regarding the study as a whole: Specificity for antigen went undetermined in the expanded peripheral T cells.

Libraries were prepared by immunoSEQ multiplex PCR; TCRdb keeps only in-frame clonotypes and omits some of them. The data hold 70,000 or so clones, with around four fifths observed a single time. Concerning this clone: Its antigen is not identified.

Germline-derived CDR1 and CDR2 are MGHRA and YSYEKL. V was clipped by 4 bases and J by 0 bases, with 9 bases between them. This CDR3 has 15 residues. This specimen consisted of CD4+ or CD8+ T cells sorted from blood, obtained in a trial of the OX40 agonist ivuxolimab. The chain is built from TRBV4-1 and TRBJ1-4; D possibly corresponds to TRBD1 (6 bases). This receptor was identified in an adult with an advanced solid tumor such as melanoma, head and neck, liver or kidney cancer. CDR3 sequence: CASSPDSATNEKLFF. CDR3 sequence (DNA): TGCGCCAGCAGCCCGGACAGTGCAACTAATGAAAAACTGTTTTTT.